Reported below is one T cell receptor (beta chain). Its cognate antigen is unknown. This CDR3 comprises 14 residues. V gave up 5 bases and J gave up 5 bases, with 15 bases separating them. Germline CDR1 and CDR2: MNHNS and SASEGT. Amplified regions were TCR beta CDR3 sequences from RNA transcripts. First-round RT-PCR of the TCR CDR3 relied on the HTBI primer set. TCRdb re-called the multiplex PCR reads with MiXCR, one entry per CDR3 protein. The sample shows approximately 590,000 distinct CDR3 sequences, more than 45% of them seen only once. Graves' hyperthyroidism showing no ophthalmopathy progression within 18 months was considered stable. The sample comes from a study of T cells in Graves' hyperthyroidism and ophthalmopathy. Study-level points and caveats: Most clonotypes expanded in the thyroid (above 0.001) were also present in blood.

The chain joins TRBV6-1 to TRBJ1-1; D is unclear. The sequence was obtained from a woman aged 18-29 years with Graves' hyperthyroidism. Input material: peripheral blood or thyroid tissue (not recorded which). In nucleotides, the CDR3 is TGTGCCAGCAGTTATTACGTTGGCCGGACTGAAGCTTTCTTT. It encodes CASSYYVGRTEAFF.